Following are 19 T cell receptor beta chains from one sample sequenced in a study of control samples from healthy donors and cancer patients. TCRdb's copy holds only in-frame clones and misses some; the assay was immunoSEQ multiplex PCR. The data hold 150,000 to 200,000 clones, with around nine tenths observed a single time. Sequenced sample: blood. Receptors originate from a man younger than 40 in good health.

This clone was seen just once. The genes are TRBV2 and TRBJ1-1; possible D gene TRBD1, 5 bases. The CDR3 length is 13 residues. Trimming left V 11 bases short and J 0 bases short, with 13 bases between. The germline gives CDR1 SNHLY, CDR2 FYNNEI. Here the CDR3 DNA reads TGTGCCGCCAAGACAGAAATGAACACTGAAGCTTTCTTT. It specifies CAAKTEMNTEAFF. Filled out from reference TRBV2 and TRBJ1-1, the complete variable domain reads EPEVTQTPSHQVTQMGQEVILRCVPISNHLYFYWYRQILGQKVEFLVSFYNNEISEKSEIFDDQFSVERPDGSNFTLKIRSTKLEDSAMYFCAAKTEMNTEAFFGQGTRLTVV.

The chain links TRBV15 to TRBJ2-7; D is undetermined. The CDR3 is 13 residues long. Germline CDR1 LNHNV, CDR2 YYDKDF (reference sequence). V was cut by 1 base and J by 6 bases, with 10 bases left in between. CDR3: CATSRVRTGEQYF. DNA for the CDR3: TGTGCCACCAGCAGAGTCAGGACGGGCGAGCAGTACTTC.

The genes are TRBV18 and TRBJ1-3, with D unclear. The CDR3 is made up of 17 amino acids. Germline V gene sequence: CDR1 KGHSH, CDR2 LQKENI. V was clipped by 3 bases and J by 0 bases, with 15 bases between them. CDR3 protein: CASSPLGQPGSGNTIYF. The CDR3 region has the DNA TGTGCCAGCTCACCTCTAGGGCAGCCAGGCTCTGGAAACACCATATATTTT.

The chain uses TRBV6-5 and TRBJ2-7; TRBD2 matches 8 bases. V lost 4 bases to trimming and J lost 2 bases; unmatched junction nucleotides: 7. CDR3 length equals 15 residues. The germline gives CDR1 MNHEY, CDR2 SVGAGI. The CDR3: CASSSSGLGAYEQYF. The CDR3 nucleotides are TGTGCCAGCAGTTCTAGCGGGCTGGGGGCCTACGAGCAGTACTTC.

CDR3 nucleotide sequence: TGCGCCAGCAGCCAAGTGAGAGGGGTTGGGAACACCGGGGAGCTGTTTTTT. Its protein is CASSQVRGVGNTGELFF. The chain couples TRBV4-1 to TRBJ2-2; the D call may be TRBD1 or TRBD2 (5 bases each). This CDR3 spans 17 amino acids. Trimming cost V 1 base and J 1 base, with 13 bases left between them. CDR1 is MGHRA, CDR2 YSYEKL, per germline.

J is TRBJ2-3 and V is TRBV5-1; TRBD2 matches 10 bases. CDR1 and CDR2 (germline): SGHRS, YFSETQ. CDR3 length equals 16 residues. The V and J ends lost 3 bases and 2 bases, in that order; junction bases with no gene match: 6. The CDR3 sequence: CASSSQSGGVTDTQYF. DNA of the CDR3: TGCGCCAGCAGCTCACAAAGCGGGGGGGTCACAGATACGCAGTATTTT. The whole variable domain, filled in from reference TRBV5-1 and TRBJ2-3, reads KAGVTQTPRYLIKTRGQQVTLSCSPISGHRSVSWYQQTPGQGLQFLFEYFSETQRNKGNFPGRFSGRQFSNSRSEMNVSTLELGDSALYLCASSSQSGGVTDTQYFGPGTRLTVL.

This chain joins TRBV28 and TRBJ2-1, with no clear D. From germline, CDR1 is MDHEN and CDR2 SYDVKM. V shed 5 bases and J shed 5 bases, with 13 bases lying between them. The length of the CDR3 is 14 residues. CDR3 DNA sequence: TGTGCCAGCAGTGACGGCCGTTTGGACAATGAGCAGTTCTTC. Translating gives CASSDGRLDNEQFF.

This rearrangement joins TRBV19 to TRBJ2-6, with D perhaps TRBD1 (6 bases). This CDR3 is built from 15 residues. V was pared by 6 bases and J by 0 bases, with 9 bases between. The germline CDR1 and CDR2 sequences are LNHDA and SQIVND (reference sequence). The CDR3 coding sequence is TGTGCCAGTAGGACAGGAGGCTCTGGGGCCAACGTCCTGACTTTC. Its translation is CASRTGGSGANVLTF.

This clone was counted a single time. V gene TRBV18 combines with J gene TRBJ1-3; D not resolved. The length of the CDR3 is 13 residues. Trimming removed 5 bases from V and 4 bases from J, with 9 bases in between. The V gene's germline CDR1 is KGHSH and CDR2 LQKENI. CDR3 bases: TGTGCCAGCTCAAGAGAGAGCGGAAACACCATATATTTT. Translating it yields CASSRESGNTIYF.

V is TRBV7-6 and J is TRBJ2-2; 8 positions agree with TRBD2. From germline, CDR1 is SGHVS and CDR2 FNYEAQ. With 1 base clipped from V and 6 bases from J, the junction kept 10 bases outside the gene matches. The CDR3 is made up of 17 amino acids. The CDR3 reads CASSLGLSGGPSGELFF. The CDR3 coding sequence is TGTGCCAGCAGCTTAGGATTGTCGGGAGGGCCTTCCGGGGAGCTGTTTTTT.

V usage is TRBV4-3 and J usage is TRBJ1-2, with D maybe TRBD1 (6 bases). This CDR3 has 15 residues. Between the trimmed V and J ends, which lost 6 bases and 4 bases, there was a span of 18 bases. The V gene's germline CDR1 is LGHNA and CDR2 YSLEER. In nucleotides, the CDR3 is TGCGCCAGCAGATTTTCCCCGGGGGCGACCTATGGCTACACCTTC. This codes for CASRFSPGATYGYTF.

CDR3 sequence: CSASSDRGEWANVLTF. The CDR3 DNA is TGCAGTGCTAGTTCCGACCGGGGAGAATGGGCCAACGTCCTGACTTTC. The chain joins TRBV20-1 to TRBJ2-6, with TRBD2 as a possible D gene (5 bases). This CDR3 is built from 16 residues. The V and J ends lost 3 bases and 5 bases respectively, with 17 bases between them. Germline CDR1 and CDR2: DFQATT and SNEGSKA (reference sequence).

The rearrangement links TRBV27 to TRBJ2-7, with D possibly matching TRBD2 (6 bases). This CDR3 spans 15 amino acids. Germline V CDR1 and CDR2: MNHEY, SMNVEV (reference sequence). V was trimmed by 1 base and J by 0 bases, leaving 10 bases between them. The CDR3 DNA reads TGTGCCAGCAGTTTATATGACGGGAGCTCCTACGAGCAGTACTTC. Translating gives CASSLYDGSSYEQYF.

The rearrangement uses TRBV6-5 and TRBJ1-3; D possibly corresponds to TRBD1 (6 bases). In germline, CDR1 is MNHEY, CDR2 SVGAGI. V dropped 10 bases and J dropped 0 bases, with 16 bases sitting between them. This CDR3 has 15 amino acids. The chain's CDR3 is CATNREANSGNTIYF. In DNA, the CDR3 is TGTGCCACCAACAGGGAAGCGAACTCTGGAAACACCATATATTTT.

This chain links TRBV7-8 with TRBJ1-1; D is possibly TRBD1 (6 bases). CDR1 and CDR2 (germline): SGHVS, FQNEAQ. V lost 1 base to trimming and J lost 1 base, with 7 bases between them. The CDR3 is made up of 14 amino acids. CDR3 sequence: CASSLGRGNTEAFF. Here the CDR3 DNA reads TGTGCCAGCAGCTTAGGCAGGGGGAACACTGAAGCTTTCTTT.

The V and J genes are TRBV28 and TRBJ1-6; TRBD1 might be the D (6 bases). Germline loops: CDR1 MDHEN, CDR2 SYDVKM. V was cut by 9 bases and J by 7 bases, with 13 bases left in between. The CDR3 sequence is 13 residues long. This CDR3 is CASWRRGNSPLHF. In nucleotides, the CDR3 is TGTGCCAGTTGGAGGAGGGGGAATTCACCCCTCCACTTT. The whole variable domain, filled in from reference TRBV28 and TRBJ1-6, reads DVKVTQSSRYLVKRTGEKVFLECVQDMDHENMFWYRQDPGLGLRLIYFSYDVKMKEKGDIPEGYSVSREKKERFSLILESASTNQTSMYLCASWRRGNSPLHFGNGTRLTVT.

The genes are TRBV4-2 and TRBJ1-3; D may be TRBD1 (5 bases). The V and J ends lost 0 bases and 4 bases respectively, with 16 bases between them. Germline CDR1 reads LGHNA; CDR2 reads YNFKEQ. This CDR3 has 17 amino acids. The CDR3 region is CASSQDYDRPGGNTIYF. CDR3 nucleotides: TGTGCCAGCAGCCAAGACTATGACAGACCCGGGGGAAACACCATATATTTT.

The gene calls are TRBV9 and TRBJ1-2; 8 bases agree with TRBD1. The V segment lost 0 bases and the J segment 6 bases; nucleotides outside the gene matches: 16. The germline gives CDR1 SGDLS, CDR2 YYNGEE. This CDR3 comprises 18 residues. The CDR3: CASSVGPGPDRDRHGYTF. DNA for the CDR3: TGTGCCAGCAGCGTAGGGCCCGGTCCGGACAGGGATCGTCATGGCTACACCTTC.

V gene TRBV7-9 combines with J gene TRBJ2-7; 7 bases align to TRBD1. The CDR3 is 15 amino acids. The V gene end was trimmed by 4 bases and the J gene end by 4 bases; junction bases not matched to a gene: 10. Per germline, CDR1 SEHNR and CDR2 FQNEAQ (reference sequence). The CDR3 nucleotides read TGTGCCAGCAGCTCCCCGACAGGGAGAAGATACGAGCAGTACTTC. Translating gives CASSSPTGRRYEQYF. Together with reference TRBV7-9 and TRBJ2-7, the CDR3 gives the full variable domain: DTGVSQNPRHKITKRGQNVTFRCDPISEHNRLYWYRQTLGQGPEFLTYFQNEAQLEKSRLLSDRFSAERPKGSFSTLEIQRTEQGDSAMYLCASSSPTGRRYEQYFGPGTRLTVT.